Described below is a single T cell receptor (beta chain) sequence and its context. Antigen specificity is unknown. The data were obtained in a study of T-cell reconstitution after alpha-beta-depleted transplantation in children. Overall study results and limits: A year post-transplant, T-cell counts and diversity derived mostly from newly produced T cells. Several hundred expanded graft clones reportedly supplied alpha-beta T cells about two months after transplant.

Per the germline V gene, CDR1 is MNHEY and CDR2 is SVGAGI. The CDR3 spans 17 residues. With 2 bases removed from V and 3 bases from J, the gap between germline ends came to 19 bases. The TCRbeta library incorporated unique molecular identifiers. TCRdb analysed the PCR reads with MiXCR anew, one entry per CDR3 protein. The table includes 580,000 or so distinct CDR3 sequences, 23% detected once. The source material was PBMCs, mostly from graft donor cells, sampled 360 days after TCRalphabeta/CD19-depleted stem cell transplant. The V gene is TRBV6-5, the J gene TRBJ2-5; a possible D gene is TRBD2 (5 bases). The TCR originated in a boy in the first two years of life who had a stem cell transplant for acute myeloid leukemia, so the T cells may come from the graft donor. CDR3 bases: TGTGCCAGCAGTTACCGCCGTCTCCCAGCGGCCAAAGAGACCCAGTACTTC. Its translation is CASSYRRLPAAKETQYF.